The sequence of this T cell receptor (beta chain) was determined in a study of T-cell memory formation after mild COVID-19. One entry per CDR3 protein results from TCRdb running MiXCR on the 5' RACE reads. The table includes roughly 300,000 distinct CDR3 sequences, roughly 15% detected once. The CDR3 has 14 amino acids. Germline values: CDR1 LNHDA, CDR2 SQIVND (reference sequence). Trimming took off 5 bases at V and 1 base at J, with 9 bases between the two ends. There are a few counts of this clonotype. The rearrangement links TRBV19 to TRBJ2-1; D may be TRBD1 (7 bases). Input material: PBMCs or a T cell subset sorted from them (not recorded which). This clonotype was sampled from a man younger than 35 who had mild COVID-19 (a few samples of this study predate the infection). Cell type and time point are not known. This CDR3 is CASSAGQSYNEQFF. The CDR3 bases are TGTGCCAGTAGTGCGGGACAGTCCTACAATGAGCAGTTCTTC. Using reference TRBV19 and TRBJ2-1 for the parts outside the CDR3, the full variable domain is DGGITQSPKYLFRKEGQNVTLSCEQNLNHDAMYWYRQDPGQGLRLIYYSQIVNDFQKGDIAEGYSVSREKKESFPLTVTSAQKNPTAFYLCASSAGQSYNEQFFGPGTRLTVL.